This TCR beta chain was identified during a study of T-cell reconstitution after alpha-beta-depleted transplantation in children. General study findings and limits: Some patients' high day-60 TCRbeta diversity was traced to surviving recipient T cells and thymic progenitors. Reportedly, alpha-beta T cells present about two months post-transplant originated from several hundred expanded clones of graft origin. The authors attributed T-cell counts and diversity one year after transplant mostly to newly produced T cells.

Turning to this clonotype: Its antigen is not identified.

Unique molecular identifiers were used in preparing the TCRbeta library. TCRdb passed the PCR reads through MiXCR, listing each CDR3 protein once. The sample holds a few hundred thousand distinct CDR3 sequences, over 10% seen once. CDR1 is LNHNV, CDR2 YYDKDF, per germline (reference sequence). V lost 4 bases and J lost 3; bases outside the gene matches: 15. This CDR3 has 19 residues. This clonotype was obtained from a male patient between 10 and 17 years old who had a stem cell transplant for acute myeloid leukemia, so the T cells may come from the graft donor. This chain connects TRBV15 to TRBJ2-3, with 11 bases matching TRBD2. The source was PBMCs, mostly from graft donor cells, collected 360 days after TCRalphabeta/CD19-depleted stem cell transplant. CDR3 sequence reads: CATSTPVGPASGGTDTQYF. CDR3 in DNA: TGTGCCACCAGCACCCCTGTGGGCCCGGCTAGCGGGGGGACAGATACGCAGTATTTT. Variable domain in full (rest from reference TRBV15 and TRBJ2-3): DAMVIQNPRYQVTQFGKPVTLSCSQTLNHNVMYWYQQKSSQAPKLLFHYYDKDFNNEADTPDNFQSRRPNTSFCFLDIRSPGLGDTAMYLCATSTPVGPASGGTDTQYFGPGTRLTVL.